What follows are 30 T cell receptor beta chains derived from one specimen sequenced in a study of identical twins. TCRdb re-called the 5' RACE reads with MiXCR, one entry per CDR3 protein. Of about 550,000 distinct CDR3 sequences in the sample, more than 20% were seen once. The sample also formed part of further work on yellow fever vaccine responses in identical twins.

Material for sequencing was CD4+ T cells sorted from blood. The receptors here all came from a woman under 30 in good health.

The chain has TRBV6-1 and TRBJ1-3; D not resolved. V lost 6 bases and J 5 bases, leaving 11 bases between the germline ends. Looked up from germline, CDR1 is MNHNS and CDR2 is SASEGT. The CDR3 runs 13 residues. CDR3 protein: CASSNDQRNTIYF. CDR3 in DNA: TGTGCCAGCAGCAATGATCAGCGAAACACCATATATTTT.

The chain joins TRBV7-8 to TRBJ2-5; 9 bases are a match to TRBD1. Germline CDR1 and CDR2: SGHVS and FQNEAQ. J gave up 4 bases and V 4 bases, and 4 bases lay outside the gene matches. This CDR3 has 14 amino acids. The CDR3 DNA reads as TGTGCCAGCAGCTCAGTGACAGGGGGAGAGACCCAGTACTTC. Residues: CASSSVTGGETQYF.

This clonotype came up once. The V gene is TRBV10-2, the J gene TRBJ2-7; 8 bases fit TRBD2. V dropped 2 bases and J dropped 7; count of bases not matched to a gene: 10. Germline CDR1 WSHSY, CDR2 SAAADI. The CDR3 length is 15 residues. DNA of the CDR3: TGCGCCAGCAGTGAGGGAGTAGCGGGGAGGGGGGAGCAGTACTTC. Encoded protein: CASSEGVAGRGEQYF.

The chain employs TRBV7-2 and TRBJ2-5, with TRBD1 matching 7 bases. The CDR3 spans 16 residues. Germline loops: CDR1 SGHTA, CDR2 FQGNSA. The V segment lost 1 base and the J segment 2 bases; nucleotides outside the gene matches: 7. CDR3: CASSLGYGRGQETQYF. In DNA, the CDR3 is TGTGCCAGCAGCTTAGGATACGGCAGGGGGCAAGAGACCCAGTACTTC.

The chain's CDR3 is CASLDRGGNQPQHF. The CDR3, as DNA: TGTGCCAGCTTAGACAGGGGTGGCAATCAGCCCCAGCATTTT. This rearrangement joins TRBV2 to TRBJ1-5; 8 bases match TRBD1. Germline V lookup: CDR1 SNHLY, CDR2 FYNNEI. The CDR3 is 14 residues long. After removal of 8 bases from V and 2 bases from J, the junction contained 5 bases not matched to a gene. Based on the CDR3 plus reference TRBV2 and TRBJ1-5, the full variable domain is EPEVTQTPSHQVTQMGQEVILRCVPISNHLYFYWYRQILGQKVEFLVSFYNNEISEKSEIFDDQFSVERPDGSNFTLKIRSTKLEDSAMYFCASLDRGGNQPQHFGDGTRLSIL.

A few counts support this clonotype. The genes are TRBV5-1 and TRBJ2-3; possibly TRBD1 for D (5 bases). The germline gives CDR1 SGHRS, CDR2 YFSETQ. This CDR3 spans 14 amino acids. V lost 8 bases to trimming and J lost 0 bases, with 13 bases between them. The CDR3 protein is CASKGVTSTDTQYF. CDR3 DNA sequence: TGCGCCAGTAAAGGGGTGACTAGCACAGATACGCAGTATTTT.

J is TRBJ1-5 and V is TRBV6-1; perhaps TRBD1 as D (6 bases). V dropped 7 bases and J dropped 8 bases, with 18 bases sitting between them. Germline V CDR1 and CDR2: MNHNS, SASEGT. The CDR3 totals 14 residues. CDR3 sequence reads: CASKGGGEVEPQHF. The CDR3, as DNA: TGTGCCAGCAAGGGGGGTGGGGAGGTTGAGCCCCAGCATTTT.

The V call is TRBV20-1, the J call TRBJ2-1, with 12 bases matching TRBD2. Trimming at V came to 4 bases and at J to 6 bases, leaving 7 bases not matched to a gene. CDR3 length: 15 amino acids. From germline, CDR1 is DFQATT and CDR2 SNEGSKA (reference sequence). The CDR3 spells CSANGLAGKSNEQFF. The DNA for the CDR3 is TGCAGTGCTAACGGACTAGCGGGAAAGTCCAATGAGCAGTTCTTC.

The chain links TRBV20-1 to TRBJ2-7; 7 positions agree with TRBD2. J gave up 3 bases and V 5 bases, and 4 bases lay outside the gene matches. This CDR3 is built from 12 residues. Germline V CDR1 and CDR2: DFQATT, SNEGSKA (reference sequence). CDR3 amino acids: CSARTSGYEQYV. CDR3 nucleotides: TGCAGTGCTCGGACTAGTGGCTACGAGCAGTACGTC.

Ten or more counts support this clonotype. This chain joins TRBV5-1 and TRBJ1-3, with 8 bases lining up with TRBD1. This CDR3 is built from 16 residues. In germline, CDR1 is SGHRS, CDR2 YFSETQ. Losses at the gene ends were 1 base for V and 2 bases for J; bases not matched to a gene: 5. The CDR3 coding sequence is TGCGCCAGCAGCTTGAACCGACAGGGGCCTGGAAACACCATATATTTT. It yields the protein CASSLNRQGPGNTIYF.

The chain combines TRBV10-2 with TRBJ2-7; no definite D call. The CDR3 loop spans 12 amino acids. Germline V gene lookup returns CDR1 WSHSY and CDR2 SAAADI. V was clipped by 7 bases and J by 6 bases, with 13 bases between them. The CDR3 loop reads CASTDSLREQYF. CDR3 sequence (DNA): TGCGCCAGCACCGACTCCCTCCGCGAGCAGTACTTC.

This clonotype was found a few times. The rearrangement links TRBV28 to TRBJ2-7, with D unclear. The germline V gene encodes CDR1 MDHEN and CDR2 SYDVKM. The germline V and J ends were trimmed by 2 bases and 9 bases, with 14 bases remaining between them. The CDR3 is 13 residues long. DNA of the CDR3: TGTGCCAGCAGTTTAATTCAGGATGGGGTGCAGTACGTC. Protein: CASSLIQDGVQYV.

This clonotype was counted between two and nine times. This sequence joins TRBV12-3 or TRBV12-4 and TRBJ1-1; TRBD1 aligns across 8 bases. V was clipped by 5 bases and J by 3 bases; unmatched bases: 5. This CDR3 has 14 residues. In DNA, the CDR3 is TGTGCCAGCAGTCGTCGGACAGGGCACACTGAAGCTTTCTTT. Amino acid sequence: CASSRRTGHTEAFF.

This clonotype has only a few counts. The J gene is TRBJ2-1, the V gene TRBV6-1; 13 bases are shared with TRBD2. J gave up 10 bases and V 6 bases, and 9 bases lay outside the gene matches. CDR1 and CDR2 from the germline V gene are MNHNS and SASEGT. This CDR3 spans 15 amino acids. The CDR3 coding sequence is TGTGCCAGCAGCCGCGGGACTAGCGGGATATGGGAGCAGTTCTTC. Its translation is CASSRGTSGIWEQFF.

This clonotype was counted only a few times. The V gene is TRBV12-3 or TRBV12-4, the J gene TRBJ2-7; possible D gene TRBD1, 7 bases. The CDR3 consists of 14 residues. Trimming pared 3 bases from V and 5 bases from J, leaving 14 bases between. Here the CDR3 DNA reads TGTGCCAGCAGTTTTGGACAGGACTACAACGAGCAGTACTTC. This sequence encodes CASSFGQDYNEQYF.

The chain employs TRBV7-8 and TRBJ1-1, with D uncertain. V was shortened by 2 bases and J by 3 bases, with 19 bases between the two germline ends. This CDR3 region has 17 residues. CDR1 is SGHVS and CDR2 is FQNEAQ in the germline V gene. CDR3 in DNA: TGTGCCAGCAGCTTATCCGGTCATGCGGGGTGGGACACTGAAGCTTTCTTT. Translating it yields CASSLSGHAGWDTEAFF.

This sequence joins TRBV13 and TRBJ2-7; 13 bases map to TRBD2. V dropped 5 bases and J dropped 6; count of bases not matched to a gene: 4. Germline V gives CDR1 PRHDT, CDR2 FYEKMQ (reference sequence). The CDR3 spans 14 residues. The CDR3 loop reads CASSLGTSGVEQYV. For the CDR3, the DNA is TGTGCCAGCAGCCTCGGGACTAGCGGGGTCGAGCAGTACGTC.

The rearrangement links TRBV18 to TRBJ2-3, with D maybe TRBD2 (6 bases). This CDR3 has 16 amino acids. Germline V gene data show CDR1 as KGHSH and CDR2 as LQKENI. Between the trimmed V and J ends, which lost 3 bases and 1 base, there was a span of 14 bases. The CDR3 DNA reads TGTGCCAGCTCACCGAATCTAGCGACTGGCACAGATACGCAGTATTTT. Its protein product is CASSPNLATGTDTQYF.

V gene TRBV7-9 combines with J gene TRBJ2-7, with 7 bases aligning to TRBD1. CDR3 length: 16 amino acids. Germline CDR1 is SEHNR and CDR2 is FQNEAQ (reference sequence). The V gene end was trimmed by 4 bases and the J gene end by 1 base; junction bases not matched to a gene: 10. As DNA, the CDR3 is TGTGCCAGCAGCTCGACCCGGACAGGTAATTCCTACGAGCAGTACTTC. Its protein is CASSSTRTGNSYEQYF.

This clonotype came up a few times. This chain uses TRBV12-3 or TRBV12-4 with TRBJ1-1, with D possibly matching TRBD1 (5 bases). The CDR3 consists of 15 residues. Trimming shortened V by 6 bases and J by 1 base, and 15 bases separated the two germline ends. The CDR3 here is CASRLGVGWNTEAFF. In DNA form, the CDR3 reads TGTGCCAGCAGGTTGGGGGTGGGTTGGAACACTGAAGCTTTCTTT.

This clonotype was observed a handful of times. CDR3 nucleotides: TGCAGCGTTGATCGGCAGGGTGGGGATACGCAGTATTTT. This gives the protein CSVDRQGGDTQYF. The V gene is TRBV29-1, the J gene TRBJ2-3; D might be TRBD1 (5 bases). V was clipped by 3 bases and J by 6 bases, with 13 bases between them. CDR3 length: 13 amino acids. Germline loops: CDR1 SQVTM, CDR2 ANQGSEA.

This clonotype has only a few counts. The gene calls are TRBV6-6 and TRBJ1-2; D not resolved. CDR1 and CDR2 (germline): MNHNY, SVGAGI (reference sequence). V lost 4 bases to trimming and J lost 4 bases, with 10 bases between them. The CDR3 consists of 13 residues. CDR3 sequence: CASSSPESYGYTF. DNA of the CDR3: TGTGCCAGCAGTTCGCCGGAGTCCTATGGCTACACCTTC.

This clonotype was detected only a few times. The chain couples TRBV5-1 to TRBJ2-5; D ambiguous. V shed 1 base and J shed 3 bases, with 13 bases lying between them. The germline V gene encodes CDR1 SGHRS and CDR2 YFSETQ. The CDR3 is 15 residues long. The CDR3 sequence: CASSLSDPQKETQYF. The CDR3 coding sequence is TGCGCCAGCAGCTTGAGCGACCCCCAAAAAGAGACCCAGTACTTC. Full variable domain (remainder filled in from reference TRBV5-1 and TRBJ2-5): KAGVTQTPRYLIKTRGQQVTLSCSPISGHRSVSWYQQTPGQGLQFLFEYFSETQRNKGNFPGRFSGRQFSNSRSEMNVSTLELGDSALYLCASSLSDPQKETQYFGPGTRLLVL.

This clonotype was observed a handful of times. The genes are TRBV12-3 or TRBV12-4 and TRBJ2-4; D assignment may be TRBD1 or TRBD2 (5 bases each). V was pared by 3 bases and J by 2 bases, with 8 bases between. The CDR3 totals 14 residues. The CDR3, as DNA: TGTGCCAGCAGTTTGAGGGGATCCAAAAACATTCAGTACTTC. Residues: CASSLRGSKNIQYF.

This clonotype was seen more than once but under ten times. V is TRBV6-2 or TRBV6-3 and J is TRBJ1-5, with 7 bases lining up with TRBD1. J lost 7 bases, V lost 2 bases, and 8 bases had no gene match. The germline CDR1 and CDR2 sequences are MNHEY and SVGEGT. The CDR3 extends over 15 amino acids. CDR3 coding DNA: TGTGCCAGCAGTTACGTTGTGGCAGGGGGACAGCCCCAGCATTTT. Encoded protein: CASSYVVAGGQPQHF.

The genes are TRBV29-1 and TRBJ2-4; 7 nucleotides line up with TRBD1. Germline V gene data show CDR1 as SQVTM and CDR2 as ANQGSEA. V was pared by 7 bases and J by 2 bases, with 2 bases of the junction left unmatched. CDR3 length: 12 amino acids. The CDR3 here is CSAGQTKNIQYF. CDR3 DNA sequence: TGCAGCGCGGGACAGACCAAAAACATTCAGTACTTC.

The chain employs TRBV11-3 and TRBJ1-2, with no clear D. CDR1 is SGHNT and CDR2 is YENEEA in the germline V gene. V lost 7 bases and J 7 bases, leaving 10 bases between the germline ends. The length of the CDR3 is 11 residues. CDR3 protein: CASKSGRGYTF. CDR3 sequence (DNA): TGTGCCAGCAAAAGCGGTCGTGGCTACACCTTC.

V is TRBV5-1 and J is TRBJ2-6, with D possibly matching TRBD1 (6 bases). This CDR3 is built from 14 residues. Trimming took 6 bases from V and 2 from J, leaving 9 bases between them. CDR1 SGHRS and CDR2 YFSETQ come from the germline V gene. This chain's CDR3 is CASTGDPGANVLTF. The CDR3, as DNA: TGCGCCAGCACAGGGGACCCTGGGGCCAACGTCCTGACTTTC.

CDR3 bases: TGTGCCAGCAGCTTAACTCCCTCTAGCGGGAGCAATGAGCAGTTCTTC. Translation: CASSLTPSSGSNEQFF. The chain employs TRBV7-3 and TRBJ2-1, with 10 bases identical to TRBD2. CDR3 size: 16 residues. The germline V gene encodes CDR1 SGHTA and CDR2 FQGTGA. V shed 0 bases and J 6 bases; nucleotides not matched to a gene: 5.

The J gene is TRBJ2-1, the V gene TRBV15, with TRBD2 identical over 10 bases. After removal of 4 bases from V and 3 bases from J, the junction contained 6 bases not matched to a gene. There are 16 residues in the CDR3. Germline CDR1 LNHNV, CDR2 YYDKDF (reference sequence). The CDR3 region has the DNA TGTGCCACCAGCAACATACGGACTAGCGGCTACAATGAGCAGTTCTTC. Its protein is CATSNIRTSGYNEQFF. The whole variable domain, filled in from reference TRBV15 and TRBJ2-1, reads DAMVIQNPRYQVTQFGKPVTLSCSQTLNHNVMYWYQQKSSQAPKLLFHYYDKDFNNEADTPDNFQSRRPNTSFCFLDIRSPGLGDTAMYLCATSNIRTSGYNEQFFGPGTRLTVL.